This record covers a single TCR beta chain. Its antigen is unknown. V lost 3 bases and J 1 base, leaving 6 bases between the germline ends. Looked up from germline, CDR1 is GTSNPN and CDR2 is SVGIG (reference sequence). There are 13 residues in the CDR3. The source of the sample is a study of cytomegalovirus exposure and HLA in healthy donors. In the study overall: Earlier, 100 million or so unique TCR beta sequences were recovered from roughly 180 million T cells by an analysis.

Study results and caveats: It was approximately 150 TCR beta chains that were listed as cytomegalovirus-associated.

The PCR contained 60 Vbeta and 13 Jbeta primers. Original processing notes: Some 11 million shared chains were among the roughly 80 million unique TCR beta chains that a later analysis counted. Libraries were prepared by immunoSEQ multiplex PCR; TCRdb keeps only in-frame clonotypes and omits some of them. V and J calls and clone size are those listed in that table; D and trimming were worked out from the DNA. The table has about 120,000 clones, about 62% seen once. The rearrangement links TRBV30 to TRBJ2-2, with a weak D call TRBD1 (5 bases). The clonotype was recovered from a woman between 35 and 50 years old in good health and CMV-seropositive. The sample taken for sequencing was PBMCs. CDR3 sequence (DNA): TGTGCCTGGAGCGGACAGAACACCGGGGAGCTGTTTTTT. Amino acid sequence: CAWSGQNTGELFF.